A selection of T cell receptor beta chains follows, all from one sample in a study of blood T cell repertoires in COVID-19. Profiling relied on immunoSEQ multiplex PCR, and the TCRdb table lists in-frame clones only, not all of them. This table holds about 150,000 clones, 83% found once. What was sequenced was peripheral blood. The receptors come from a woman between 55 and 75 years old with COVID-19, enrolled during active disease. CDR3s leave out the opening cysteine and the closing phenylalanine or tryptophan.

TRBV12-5	ASGLEGQASPQH
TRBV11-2	ASSPSRDRVRMHTEAF
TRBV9	ASSSGASTEAF
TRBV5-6	ASSWEAGRGETQY
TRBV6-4	ASSMTSEPYNEQF
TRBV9	ASSVLSGGYNEQF
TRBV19	ASSVSWDRGRQETQY
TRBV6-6	ASKRDRGGEQY
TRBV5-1	ASSVNGGQETQY
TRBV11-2	ASRRDQPQH
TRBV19	ASSDRGLWGYT
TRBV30	AWSGGRAYEKLF
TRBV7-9	ASSDISGGHNEQF
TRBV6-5	ASSNRGYGQPQH
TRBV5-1	ASSLGLNNEQF
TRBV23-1	ASKTGGADNSPLH
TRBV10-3	AIRDSGSANSPLH
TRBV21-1	ASSRKGRGQLYNEQF
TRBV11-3	ASSVSGGQETQY
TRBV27	ASSPHSLGRANQPQH
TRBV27	ASSLLGTGINNEQF
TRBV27	ASSFGQVGYGYT
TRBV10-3	AISDRRQGATGNTIY
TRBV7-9	ASSSLGQLK
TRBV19	ASSIGATGELF
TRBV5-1	ASSAGTGRYTEAF
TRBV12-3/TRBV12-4	ASSTDTSYEQY
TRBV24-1	ATSGTGSNVLT
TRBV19	ATDRGSIRGHQPQH
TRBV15	ATSGELAERPYEQY
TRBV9	ASSVADSSYNSPLH
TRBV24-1	ATSGGDRKGNTEAF
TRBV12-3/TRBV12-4	ASSLERGPEAF
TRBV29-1	SAPILATSSYNEQF
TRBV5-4	ASSLFLANQETQY
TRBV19	ASSIREGTNEKLF
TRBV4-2	ASSQSLDRAGGYT